The 9 T cell receptor beta chains in this list originate from one sample, sequenced in a study of T-cell reconstitution after alpha-beta-depleted transplantation in children. The TCRbeta library was prepared with unique molecular identifiers. MiXCR, run by TCRdb on the PCR reads, gives a single entry per CDR3 protein. The sample includes 400,000 to 450,000 distinct CDR3 sequences, 43% of them seen just once. Sequencing used PBMCs, obtained before TCRalphabeta/CD19-depleted stem cell transplant. Receptors were obtained from a girl aged 2-10 years with aplastic anemia, due to receive a stem cell transplant.

V and J are TRBV3-1 and TRBJ2-7; D tentatively fits TRBD1 or TRBD2 (5 bases each). In germline, CDR1 is LGHDT, CDR2 YNNKEL (reference sequence). Trimming removed 8 bases at V and 6 bases at J, with 23 bases between. CDR3 length: 15 residues. The CDR3 is CASSRSNEGRGEQYF. The DNA of the CDR3 is TGTGCCAGCTCCCGTTCCAACGAGGGAAGGGGCGAGCAGTACTTC.

This clonotype was seen more than once but under ten times. The J gene is TRBJ2-5, the V gene TRBV28; possibly TRBD2 for D (6 bases). V was trimmed by 2 bases and J by 3 bases, leaving 16 bases between them. This CDR3 contains 16 residues. The germline V gene has CDR1 MDHEN and CDR2 SYDVKM. Here the CDR3 reads CASSLPGAAIKETQYF. In nucleotides, the CDR3 is TGTGCCAGCAGTTTACCGGGAGCGGCGATAAAAGAGACCCAGTACTTC.

The chain joins TRBV4-1 to TRBJ2-2, with D maybe TRBD1 (5 bases). The CDR3 loop spans 21 amino acids. V gave up 1 base and J gave up 6 bases, with 30 bases separating them. The germline CDR1 and CDR2 sequences are MGHRA and YSYEKL. The CDR3 sequence is CASSQGVQGRLTNFGAGELFF. The DNA of the CDR3 is TGCGCCAGCAGCCAAGGTGTGCAGGGTCGTCTAACTAACTTTGGCGCCGGGGAGCTGTTTTTT.

This sequence joins TRBV12-3 or TRBV12-4 and TRBJ2-5; D remains ambiguous. CDR3 length: 12 amino acids. Deletions cut 5 bases from V and 5 bases from J, with 9 bases between. CDR3 region: CASSDLGETQYF. The CDR3 nucleotides are TGTGCCAGCAGTGACTTAGGGGAGACCCAGTACTTC.

This clonotype was seen a few times. The V gene is TRBV6-1, the J gene TRBJ1-6; D ambiguous. CDR1 and CDR2 (germline): MNHNS, SASEGT. This CDR3 spans 13 amino acids. The V end was cut by 7 bases, the J end by 10 bases, with 14 bases between. The DNA of the CDR3 is TGTGCCAGCACCCAAGAGCTGGCCTCACCCCTCCACTTT. As protein: CASTQELASPLHF.

This clonotype appeared a few times. V and J are TRBV20-1 and TRBJ1-1; D gene ambiguous. With 3 bases removed from V and 4 bases from J, the gap between germline ends came to 6 bases. This CDR3 spans 11 amino acids. Germline lookup yields CDR1 DFQATT and CDR2 SNEGSKA (reference sequence). The CDR3 region is CSASVGTEAFF. The CDR3 region has the DNA TGCAGTGCTAGTGTGGGCACTGAAGCTTTCTTT.

This clonotype was picked up a small number of times. This chain uses TRBV27 with TRBJ2-7; 7 bases fit TRBD1. The J segment lost 3 bases and the V segment lost 6 bases, leaving 11 bases of the junction unmatched. Germline-derived CDR1 and CDR2 are MNHEY and SMNVEV (reference sequence). The CDR3 is 15 residues long. The CDR3 spells CASSVEGAGHYEQYF. CDR3 nucleotide sequence: TGTGCCAGCAGCGTCGAGGGGGCAGGGCACTACGAGCAGTACTTC.

This clonotype was recorded a few times. The chain joins TRBV5-1 to TRBJ1-4; 11 nucleotides line up with TRBD1. Germline CDR1 and CDR2: SGHRS and YFSETQ. The CDR3 runs to 18 residues. V gave up 0 bases and J gave up 4 bases; unmatched junction bases: 8. CDR3 nucleotide sequence: TGCGCCAGCAGCTTGGCCGGGACAGGGGGAAGGGGTAATGAAAAACTGTTTTTT. Protein sequence: CASSLAGTGGRGNEKLFF. The entire variable domain, with the rest obtained from reference TRBV5-1 and TRBJ1-4, is as follows: KAGVTQTPRYLIKTRGQQVTLSCSPISGHRSVSWYQQTPGQGLQFLFEYFSETQRNKGNFPGRFSGRQFSNSRSEMNVSTLELGDSALYLCASSLAGTGGRGNEKLFFGSGTQLSVL.

This clonotype appeared many times. V and J are TRBV12-3 or TRBV12-4 and TRBJ1-1; weak D call: TRBD1 (6 bases). V was trimmed by 3 bases and J by 0 bases, leaving 11 bases between them. The CDR3 spans 15 residues. CDR3 sequence (DNA): TGTGCCAGCAGTTTTTGGGGGCGCGTGAACACTGAAGCTTTCTTT. Amino acid sequence: CASSFWGRVNTEAFF.